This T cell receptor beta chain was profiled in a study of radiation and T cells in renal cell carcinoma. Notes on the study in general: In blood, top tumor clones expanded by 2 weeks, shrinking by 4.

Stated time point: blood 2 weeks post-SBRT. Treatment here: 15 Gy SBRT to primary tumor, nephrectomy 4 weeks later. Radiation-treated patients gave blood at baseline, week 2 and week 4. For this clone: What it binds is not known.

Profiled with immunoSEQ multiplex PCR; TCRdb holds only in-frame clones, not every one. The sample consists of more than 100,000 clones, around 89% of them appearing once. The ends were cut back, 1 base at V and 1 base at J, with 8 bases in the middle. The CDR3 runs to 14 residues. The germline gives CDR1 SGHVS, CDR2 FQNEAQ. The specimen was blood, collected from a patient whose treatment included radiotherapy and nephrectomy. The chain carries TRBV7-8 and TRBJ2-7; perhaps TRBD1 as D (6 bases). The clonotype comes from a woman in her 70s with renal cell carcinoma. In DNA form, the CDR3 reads TGTGCCAGCAGCTTAGGGGGGCCATCCTACGAGCAGTACTTC. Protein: CASSLGGPSYEQYF.